Each of the 28 T cell receptor beta chains below was sequenced from the same sample in a study of identical twins. TCRdb passed the 5' RACE reads through MiXCR, listing each CDR3 protein once. The sample carries some 760,000 distinct CDR3 sequences, roughly 18% recorded once. In addition, the sample was reused for a study of T cells expressing NK-cell markers.

Sequencing was done on a sample of PBMCs. These receptors all stem from a woman aged 18-30 years in good health.

This clonotype was seen only a few times. The J gene is TRBJ2-2, the V gene TRBV5-1; 7 bases agree with TRBD2. CDR1 is SGHRS, CDR2 YFSETQ, per germline. The CDR3 runs to 14 residues. The ends lost 7 bases at V and 4 bases at J; junction bases unmatched: 7. The chain's CDR3 is CASHVREGTGELFF. CDR3 DNA sequence: TGCGCCAGCCACGTAAGGGAGGGCACCGGGGAGCTGTTTTTT.

The chain employs TRBV7-2 and TRBJ2-3, with TRBD2 matching over 7 bases. The CDR3 has 17 residues. CDR1 and CDR2 (germline): SGHTA, FQGNSA. V shed 1 base, J shed 3 bases, and the junction held 10 bases outside the gene matches. CDR3 bases: TGTGCCAGCAGCTTAGTGGTCGCGGGAGAGAGGACAGATACGCAGTATTTT. Amino acid sequence: CASSLVVAGERTDTQYF. The full variable domain, its missing parts supplied by reference TRBV7-2 and TRBJ2-3, is GAGVSQSPSNKVTEKGKDVELRCDPISGHTALYWYRQSLGQGLEFLIYFQGNSAPDKSGLPSDRFSAERTGGSVSTLTIQRTQQEDSAVYLCASSLVVAGERTDTQYFGPGTRLTVL.

The chain joins TRBV12-3 or TRBV12-4 to TRBJ2-7; D might be TRBD2 (6 bases). V was shortened by 3 bases and J by 7 bases, with 13 bases between the two germline ends. The CDR3 is 13 residues long. As DNA, the CDR3 is TGTGCCAGCAGTTTGAGCAGGGACTGGGAGCAGTACTTC. It translates to CASSLSRDWEQYF.

This chain connects TRBV5-5 to TRBJ2-2; TRBD2 is a possible D gene (5 bases). The CDR3 length is 15 residues. The V end lost 1 base, the J end lost 3 bases, and 10 bases lay between the germline ends. Germline V gives CDR1 SGHKS, CDR2 YYEKEE (reference sequence). The CDR3 bases are TGTGCCAGCAGCTTGTGGCGGGCGGACACCGGGGAGCTGTTTTTT. Translated, it gives CASSLWRADTGELFF.

To note about this clonotype: At one end the junction does not follow the germline gene, possibly because of a read error. The chain uses TRBV5-6 and TRBJ2-7, with D hard to call. The CDR3 runs to 13 residues. Germline lookup yields CDR1 SGHDT and CDR2 YYEEEE. The CDR3 coding sequence is TGTGCCATCAGCTCCGCGCCATCCTACGAGCAGTACTTC. This codes for CAISSAPSYEQYF.

The sample holds a few counts of this clonotype. J is TRBJ2-7 and V is TRBV5-1; D might be TRBD1 (5 bases). Trimming stripped 7 bases from V and 6 bases from J, with 17 bases between. There are 13 residues in the CDR3. The germline V gene encodes CDR1 SGHRS and CDR2 YFSETQ. CDR3 DNA sequence: TGCGCCAGCCGGGCACAGGAAAATCTCGAGCAGTACTTC. It translates to CASRAQENLEQYF.

In nucleotides, the CDR3 is TGTGCCAGCAGCCAAGGGCCAGGAGGCGAGGACGAGCAGTACTTC. This sequence encodes CASSQGPGGEDEQYF. The J gene is TRBJ2-7, the V gene TRBV3-1; possible D gene TRBD2, 5 bases. Germline V gene lookup returns CDR1 LGHDT and CDR2 YNNKEL (reference sequence). The CDR3 covers 15 residues. Trimming shortened V by 1 base and J by 5 bases, and 15 bases separated the two germline ends.

This clonotype was recorded at least ten times. J is TRBJ2-7 and V is TRBV12-3 or TRBV12-4; D is ambiguous. V was trimmed by 6 bases and J by 6 bases, leaving 12 bases between them. The CDR3 spans 12 residues. In DNA form, the CDR3 reads TGTGCCAGCAGACTCCAGGCGCGCGAGCAGTACTTC. Protein: CASRLQAREQYF.

The CDR3 DNA reads TGTGCCAGCAAAGCGAGACAGGGGTCCTACGAGCAGTACTTC. Amino acid sequence: CASKARQGSYEQYF. This chain links TRBV12-3 or TRBV12-4 with TRBJ2-7; 8 positions agree with TRBD1. The trim removed 7 bases at V and 1 base at J, leaving 6 bases unmatched. CDR3 length equals 14 residues.

The chain carries TRBV7-9 and TRBJ1-1; no definite D call. Looked up from germline, CDR1 is SEHNR and CDR2 is FQNEAQ (reference sequence). This CDR3 is 14 amino acids long. The ends were cut back, 8 bases at V and 1 base at J, with 14 bases in the middle. In DNA form, the CDR3 reads TGTGCCAGCGGGTACGGCCGCCCGAACACTGAAGCTTTCTTT. The encoded protein is CASGYGRPNTEAFF.

This sequence joins TRBV20-1 and TRBJ2-1; TRBD1 is a possible D gene (7 bases). The CDR3 has 18 amino acids. CDR1 and CDR2 (germline): DFQATT, SNEGSKA (reference sequence). Trimming cost V 6 bases and J 6 bases, with 30 bases left between them. For the CDR3, the DNA is TGCAGTGCCACTCGATGGCGGGACGGGACAGTGCTCTCCAATGAGCAGTTCTTC. Its protein is CSATRWRDGTVLSNEQFF.

This clonotype was seen a handful of times. The chain links TRBV25-1 to TRBJ1-4; no firm D call. CDR3 length: 14 amino acids. In germline, CDR1 is MGHDK, CDR2 SYGVNS. V lost 6 bases and J 10 bases, leaving 18 bases between the germline ends. CDR3 amino acids: CASSDPGRSRKLFF. CDR3 DNA: TGTGCCAGCAGCGATCCCGGGAGGTCAAGAAAACTGTTTTTT.

The V and J genes are TRBV21-1 and TRBJ2-3; the table's D call TRBD1 went unverified against the DNA. TRBV21-1 is marked as a pseudogene. The CDR3 runs 18 residues. In nucleotides, the CDR3 is TGTGCCAGCAGCAAAAGTAGATTTCGGGGACCTAGCACAGATACGCAGTATTTT. This gives the protein CASSKSRFRGPSTDTQYF.

Only a few counts were recorded for this clonotype. For the CDR3, the DNA is TGTGCCAGCAGTTTAGCGCGTTCGGGGATCTACGAGCAGTACTTC. It translates to CASSLARSGIYEQYF. J is TRBJ2-7 and V is TRBV12-3 or TRBV12-4; maybe TRBD2 (5 bases). This CDR3 comprises 15 residues. Trimming took off 0 bases at V and 3 bases at J, with 12 bases between the two ends.

The chain combines TRBV20-1 with TRBJ2-1; 16 nucleotides agree with TRBD2. The ends lost 6 bases at V and 11 bases at J; junction bases unmatched: 10. The length of the CDR3 is 15 residues. Per germline, CDR1 DFQATT and CDR2 SNEGSKA (reference sequence). CDR3 sequence (DNA): TGCAGTGCCAACCCCGGGACTAGCGGGGGGGAGAAGCAGTTCTTC. Protein sequence: CSANPGTSGGEKQFF.

V and J are TRBV7-3 and TRBJ2-3; D call uncertain. Between the trimmed V and J ends, which lost 2 bases and 4 bases, there was a span of 7 bases. Germline V gene data show CDR1 as SGHTA and CDR2 as FQGTGA. The CDR3 runs to 13 residues. The CDR3 coding sequence is TGTGCCAGCAGCTTAGAACCCCCAGATACGCAGTATTTT. Protein product: CASSLEPPDTQYF.

The gene calls are TRBV29-1 and TRBJ2-6; D remains unclear. V was cut by 7 bases and J by 3 bases, with 10 bases left in between. The CDR3 loop spans 13 amino acids. CDR1 and CDR2 (germline): SQVTM, ANQGSEA. CDR3: CSGRLSGANVLTF. The CDR3 DNA is TGCAGCGGGCGCCTGAGTGGGGCCAACGTCCTGACTTTC.

This clonotype turned up a few times. This sequence joins TRBV20-1 and TRBJ2-7; weak D call: TRBD2 (6 bases). The V end was cut by 7 bases, the J end by 3 bases, with 16 bases between. CDR1 and CDR2 from the germline V gene are DFQATT and SNEGSKA (reference sequence). The CDR3 sequence is 13 residues long. The CDR3 here is CSVRKQGGYEQYF. The CDR3 coding sequence is TGCAGTGTCCGAAAGCAGGGAGGCTACGAGCAGTACTTC.

This chain joins TRBV7-2 and TRBJ2-2; 11 bases are shared with TRBD2. This CDR3 region has 15 residues. Germline lookup yields CDR1 SGHTA and CDR2 FQGNSA. V lost 6 bases, J lost 6 bases, and 6 bases stayed unmatched. The CDR3 DNA reads as TGTGCCAGCAGAATGACTAGCGGGAAGTCCGGGGAGCTGTTTTTT. Translation gives CASRMTSGKSGELFF.

The CDR3 sequence is CASSPGTGNPEAFF. CDR3 DNA: TGTGCCAGCAGCCCCGGGACAGGAAACCCTGAAGCTTTCTTT. The chain recombines TRBV12-3 or TRBV12-4 with TRBJ1-1; 8 nucleotides match TRBD1. The CDR3 is 14 amino acids. Trimming at V came to 6 bases and at J to 6 bases, leaving 9 bases not matched to a gene.

The chain links TRBV7-8 to TRBJ2-6; TRBD2 aligns across 9 bases. The germline CDR1 and CDR2 sequences are SGHVS and FQNEAQ. This CDR3 is built from 17 residues. V shed 5 bases, J shed 2 bases, and the junction held 7 bases outside the gene matches. CDR3 DNA sequence: TGTGCCAGCAGCCCCTATAGCGGGGGCGCTGGGGCCAACGTCCTGACTTTC. Translated, it gives CASSPYSGGAGANVLTF. Variable domain in full (rest from reference TRBV7-8 and TRBJ2-6): GAGVSQSPRYKVAKRGQDVALRCDPISGHVSLFWYQQALGQGPEFLTYFQNEAQLDKSGLPSDRFFAERPEGSVSTLKIQRTQQEDSAVYLCASSPYSGGAGANVLTFGAGSRLTVL.

As concerns this clonotype: The junction does not match germline at one end; this may be a read error. The rearrangement uses TRBV7-7 and TRBJ2-3, with TRBD1 as a possible D gene (6 bases). The CDR3 has 14 residues. CDR1 and CDR2 from the germline V gene are SSHAT and FNYEAQ (reference sequence). CDR3 bases: TGTGCTAGCAGCTCAGCGACAGGATTAGATACGCAGTATTTT. Translation: CASSSATGLDTQYF.

This clonotype was recorded a few times. V usage is TRBV2 and J usage is TRBJ2-5, with 7 nucleotides matching TRBD2. Germline V CDR1 and CDR2: SNHLY, FYNNEI. Losses at the gene ends were 6 bases for V and 1 base for J; bases not matched to a gene: 5. CDR3 length equals 14 residues. For the CDR3, the DNA is TGTGCCAGCAGGTGGGGGGGACCCCAAGAGACCCAGTACTTC. Encoded protein: CASRWGGPQETQYF.

The sample holds many counts of this clonotype. The chain combines TRBV27 with TRBJ2-3; tentatively, D is TRBD1 or TRBD2 (5 bases each). CDR1 MNHEY and CDR2 SMNVEV come from the germline V gene (reference sequence). V lost 0 bases, J lost 8 bases, and 15 bases lay in between. This CDR3 comprises 15 residues. This CDR3 is CASSLSTVFGGTQYF. The CDR3 DNA sequence: TGTGCCAGCAGTTTATCCACAGTGTTTGGGGGTACGCAGTATTTT.

The J gene is TRBJ2-3, the V gene TRBV30, with D unclear. Germline V lookup: CDR1 GTSNPN, CDR2 SVGIG (reference sequence). This CDR3 contains 12 residues. The ends were cut back, 2 bases at V and 6 bases at J, with 9 bases in the middle. The chain's CDR3 is CAWSTPPDTQYF. CDR3 DNA: TGTGCCTGGAGTACACCCCCGGATACGCAGTATTTT.

The chain has TRBV12-5 and TRBJ2-3; tentatively, D is TRBD2 (6 bases). Germline CDR1 is LGHNT and CDR2 is FRNRAP. CDR3 length equals 17 residues. V lost 4 bases, J lost 3 bases, and 20 bases lay in between. The CDR3 sequence is CASGSGQSSGGTDTQYF. CDR3 nucleotide sequence: TGTGCTAGTGGTTCGGGCCAAAGTAGTGGAGGGACAGATACGCAGTATTTT. The full variable domain, with the rest looked up from reference TRBV12-5 and TRBJ2-3, is DARVTQTPRHKVTEMGQEVTMRCQPILGHNTVFWYRQTMMQGLELLAYFRNRAPLDDSGMPKDRFSAEMPDATLATLKIQPSEPRDSAVYFCASGSGQSSGGTDTQYFGPGTRLTVL.

This clonotype was counted ten times or more. This sequence joins TRBV12-3 or TRBV12-4 and TRBJ2-7, with D perhaps assigned TRBD1 or TRBD2 (6 bases each). The V gene lost 5 bases and the J gene lost 2 bases, with 13 bases spanning the gap. The CDR3 is 14 residues long. The chain's CDR3 is CASSPSEGAYEQYF. The CDR3, as DNA: TGTGCCAGCAGTCCCTCGGAGGGGGCCTACGAGCAGTACTTC.

This chain connects TRBV19 to TRBJ2-7; D may be TRBD1 (6 bases). The CDR3 sequence is 14 residues long. Germline V gives CDR1 LNHDA, CDR2 SQIVND (reference sequence). Trimming left V 7 bases short and J 3 bases short, with 16 bases between. CDR3 sequence: CASKLGQGFYEQYF. In nucleotides, the CDR3 is TGTGCCAGTAAACTTGGGCAGGGGTTCTACGAGCAGTACTTC.